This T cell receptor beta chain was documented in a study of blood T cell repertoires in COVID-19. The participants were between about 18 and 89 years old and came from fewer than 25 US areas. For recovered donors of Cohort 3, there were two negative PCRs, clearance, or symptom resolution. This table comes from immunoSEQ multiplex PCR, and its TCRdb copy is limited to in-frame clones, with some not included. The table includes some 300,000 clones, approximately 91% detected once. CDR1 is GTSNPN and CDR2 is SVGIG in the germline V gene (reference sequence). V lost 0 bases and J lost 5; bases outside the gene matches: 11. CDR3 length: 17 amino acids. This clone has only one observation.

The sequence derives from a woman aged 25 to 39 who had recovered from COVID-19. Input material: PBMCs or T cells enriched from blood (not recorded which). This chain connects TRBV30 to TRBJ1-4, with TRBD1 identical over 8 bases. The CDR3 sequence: CAWSVKPRTGRNEKLFF. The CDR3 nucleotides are TGTGCCTGGAGTGTAAAACCCCGGACAGGGAGGAATGAAAAACTGTTTTTT.